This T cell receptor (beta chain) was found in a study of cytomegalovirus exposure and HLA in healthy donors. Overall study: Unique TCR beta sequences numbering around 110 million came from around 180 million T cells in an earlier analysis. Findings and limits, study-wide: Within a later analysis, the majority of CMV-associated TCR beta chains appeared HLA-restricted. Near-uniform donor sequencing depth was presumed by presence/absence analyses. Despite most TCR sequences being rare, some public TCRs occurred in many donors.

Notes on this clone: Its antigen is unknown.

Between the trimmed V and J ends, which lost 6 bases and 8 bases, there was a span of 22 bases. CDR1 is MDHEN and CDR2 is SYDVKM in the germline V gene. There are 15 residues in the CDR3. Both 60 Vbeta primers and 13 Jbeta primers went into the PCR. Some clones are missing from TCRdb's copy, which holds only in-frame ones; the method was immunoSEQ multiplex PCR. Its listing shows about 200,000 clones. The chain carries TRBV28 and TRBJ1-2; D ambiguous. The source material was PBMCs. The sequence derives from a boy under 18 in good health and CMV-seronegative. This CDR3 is CASRISRTGSQGYTF. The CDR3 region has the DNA TGTGCCAGCAGGATTTCCCGGACGGGATCGCAGGGCTACACCTTC.